The rows below give T cell receptor beta chains drawn from one sample of a study of response to subunit inactivated influenza vaccine. MiXCR, applied by TCRdb to the RT-PCR reads, yields one record per CDR3 protein. This table has 430,000 or so distinct CDR3 sequences, roughly 9.8% appearing once. The source was PBMCs from blood, collected 35 to 45 days after vaccination. These TCRs come from a man aged 50 to 59 who received an inactivated influenza vaccine. CDR3s include the opening cysteine and the closing phenylalanine or tryptophan. The order of the fields is J gene, D gene, V gene, clone size, CDR3 protein, CDR3 DNA. A D gene is named only where the DNA matches it firmly. Rows give clone size only sometimes, using once, few, many, or a class for an expanded clone.

>TRBJ2-3|TRBD2|TRBV7-6|many
CASSPRLAGGLTDTQYF
TGTGCCAGCAGCCCCCGACTAGCGGGGGGACTCACAGATACGCAGTATTTT
>TRBJ1-2|.|TRBV5-1|.
CASRPTPENNNYGYTF
TGCGCCAGCAGACCCACTCCAGAGAATAATAACTATGGCTACACCTTC
>TRBJ2-3|.|TRBV5-1|many
CASSFMYTDTQYF
TGCGCCAGCAGCTTTATGTACACAGATACGCAGTATTTT
>TRBJ1-5|.|TRBV12-3/TRBV12-4|many
CASRAGTRSNQPQHF
TGTGCCAGCAGAGCCGGGACAAGGAGCAATCAGCCCCAGCATTTT
>TRBJ2-5|.|TRBV7-2|many
CASSLGGRETQYF
TGTGCCAGCAGTTTAGGAGGGAGGGAGACCCAGTACTTC
>TRBJ2-7|TRBD2|TRBV5-1|many
CASSRGLASYTSFYEQYF
TGCGCCAGCAGCCGCGGACTAGCGTCCTATACCAGCTTCTACGAGCAGTACTTC
>TRBJ2-1|TRBD2|TRBV20-1|.
CSASGLAGGPGNEQFF
TGCAGTGCCTCGGGACTAGCGGGAGGGCCCGGCAATGAGCAGTTCTTC
>TRBJ1-4|.|TRBV7-6|few
CASSLVGAPTNEKLFF
TGTGCCAGCAGCTTAGTAGGGGCACCAACTAATGAAAAACTGTTTTTT
>TRBJ2-7|TRBD2|TRBV6-2/TRBV6-3|.
CASSRTLASGTYEQYF
TGTGCCAGCAGTAGGACCCTCGCTAGCGGAACCTACGAGCAGTACTTC
>TRBJ2-7|.|TRBV6-2/TRBV6-3|.
CASSFPPQARRGSYEQYF
TGTGCCAGCAGTTTCCCACCCCAAGCGAGGAGGGGCTCCTACGAGCAGTACTTC
>TRBJ1-2|.|TRBV9|.
CASSPGGAVNYGYTF
TGTGCCAGCAGCCCCGGGGGGGCAGTTAACTATGGCTACACCTTC
>TRBJ1-1|TRBD1|TRBV5-1|.
CASSRQTGPSTEAFF
TGCGCCAGCAGCCGGCAGACAGGGCCCTCCACTGAAGCTTTCTTT
>TRBJ2-7|.|TRBV20-1|.
CSARARPYEQYF
TGCAGTGCTAGAGCAAGGCCTTACGAGCAGTACTTC
>TRBJ1-2|.|TRBV5-4|few
CASSFPLANYGYTF
TGTGCCAGCAGCTTCCCACTAGCTAACTATGGCTACACCTTC
>TRBJ2-2|.|TRBV24-1|.
CATSEPGSRELFF
TGTGCCACCAGTGAGCCAGGGTCCAGGGAGCTGTTTTTT
>TRBJ2-5|.|TRBV7-9|few
CASSLLAGGGLGETQYF
TGTGCCAGCAGCTTATTGGCCGGAGGTGGGCTTGGAGAGACCCAGTACTTC
>TRBJ1-1|TRBD1|TRBV12-3/TRBV12-4|many
CASRWGQANTEAFF
TGTGCCAGCAGATGGGGACAGGCGAACACTGAAGCTTTCTTT
>TRBJ2-4|.|TRBV5-4|many
CASSPGRTEYF
TGTGCCAGCAGCCCAGGACGGACTGAGTACTTC
>TRBJ2-5|TRBD1|TRBV28|few
CASRPSGTGKETQYF
TGTGCCAGCAGACCCTCGGGGACAGGAAAAGAGACCCAGTACTTC
>TRBJ2-3|.|TRBV5-1|many
CASSLDTGGADTQYF
TGCGCCAGCAGCTTGGATACAGGGGGGGCAGATACGCAGTATTTT
>TRBJ1-6|.|TRBV4-3|few
CASSPEGSSYNSPLHF
TGCGCCAGCAGCCCGGAGGGGAGTTCTTATAATTCACCCCTCCACTTT
>TRBJ2-7|TRBD2|TRBV5-1|many
CASSPWGEASGSIEQYF
TGCGCCAGCAGCCCGTGGGGTGAGGCTAGCGGGAGTATCGAGCAGTACTTC
>TRBJ2-7|TRBD1|TRBV28|.
CASSSFATGALAYEQYF
TGTGCCAGCAGTTCCTTTGCTACAGGGGCCCTAGCCTACGAGCAGTACTTC